This TCR beta chain was captured by sequencing in a study of tumor-infiltrating lymphocytes in primary liver carcinoma. Study-level information: The five patients, who were men and women, ranged in age from 30 to 69 years. Findings and limits, study-wide: Pairs of tumor regions overlapped more than tumor-adjacent and tumor-blood pairs did.

Of note for this clonotype: Its antigen remains unknown. It may be a read error: a sequence one base away is much more abundant. Here the CDR3 omits its conserved ending phenylalanine or tryptophan, so a read error is the likely source.

Germline V CDR1 and CDR2: SGHTA, FQGNSA. V lost 3 bases and J lost 4, with 9 bases in between. This CDR3 is built from 13 residues. Total RNA (roughly 540 ng) served as template for TCR beta cDNA synthesis primed by a constant-region primer. Three nested multiplex PCR rounds, a slightly modified ARM-PCR method, built the TCR beta libraries. TRBV1-TRBV30 forward and Cbeta reverse primers drove the first two roughly 10-cycle rounds. TCRdb ran MiXCR on the multiplex PCR reads and lists one entry per CDR3 protein. The profile shows 20,000 to 25,000 distinct CDR3 sequences, 60% to 80% of them singletons. The source material, about 19-30 mg of unsorted bulk tissue, was used to co-extract RNA and DNA. Viable tumor cells exceeded 75% in all tumor samples.

The rearrangement links TRBV7-2 to TRBJ1-1; D is uncertain. The sequenced sample was liver tumor tissue from sampling region 5. The subset was: tumor region T5, tumor centre. The clonotype comes from a woman under 40 with primary liver carcinoma and hepatitis B virus infection. CDR3 DNA sequence: TGTGCCAGCAGCTTGGGCTGGACCACTGAAGCTTTCCTT. It translates to CASSLGWTTEAFL.